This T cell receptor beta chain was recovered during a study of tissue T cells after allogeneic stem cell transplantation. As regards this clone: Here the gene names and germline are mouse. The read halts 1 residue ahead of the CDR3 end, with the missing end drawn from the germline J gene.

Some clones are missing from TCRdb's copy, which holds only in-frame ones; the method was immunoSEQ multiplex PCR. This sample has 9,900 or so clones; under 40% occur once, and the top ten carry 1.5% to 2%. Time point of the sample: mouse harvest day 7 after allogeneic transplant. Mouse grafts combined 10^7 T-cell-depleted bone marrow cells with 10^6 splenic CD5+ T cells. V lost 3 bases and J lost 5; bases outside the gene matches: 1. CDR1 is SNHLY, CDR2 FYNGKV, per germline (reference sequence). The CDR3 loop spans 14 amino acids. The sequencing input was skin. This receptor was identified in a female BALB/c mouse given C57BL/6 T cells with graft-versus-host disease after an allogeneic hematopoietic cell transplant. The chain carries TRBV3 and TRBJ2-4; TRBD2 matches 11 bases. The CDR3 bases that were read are TGTGCCAGCAGCTTGGGGACTGGGGGAAACACCTTGTAC. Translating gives CASSLGTGGNTLY. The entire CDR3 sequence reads CASSLGTGGNTLYF.